This TCR beta chain was sequenced for a study of OX40 agonist ivuxolimab in advanced cancers. Data came from immunoSEQ multiplex PCR; TCRdb stores just in-frame clones and leaves some out. The sample has some 69,000 clones; about 90% are singletons. The sample holds one count of this clone. Its specificity is not known. V dropped 0 bases and J dropped 7 bases, with 11 bases sitting between them. Germline V gene data show CDR1 as SGDLS and CDR2 as YYNGEE. CDR3 length: 13 amino acids. Findings of the study overall: With doses of 0.1-3.0 mg/kg, partial responders showed among the lowest clonal expansion.

The rearrangement joins TRBV9 to TRBJ2-7; D uncertain. Sample: CD4+ or CD8+ T cells sorted from blood, taken in a trial of the OX40 agonist ivuxolimab. The sequence came from an adult with an advanced solid tumor such as melanoma, head and neck, liver or kidney cancer. CDR3 sequence (DNA): TGTGCCAGCAGCGTAGATAAAGGGCGAGAGCAGTACTTC. This translates into CASSVDKGREQYF.